This record covers a single TCR beta chain. This clone occurred a few times. Its antigen has not been determined. Per-base quality was not reported, and no clone a single base away is much larger than it. The cohort was made up of under 800 healthy bone marrow donors. At the time of sampling, every cohort member was nominally healthy, though immune exposures that went unrecorded were likely present. The donor was CMV seropositive and was included in the group of approximately 310 seropositive cohort members. A peripheral blood sample was provided by each donor, and peripheral blood mononuclear cells were used for TCR beta sequencing. The Qiagen DNeasy Blood Extraction Kit was used to extract genomic DNA from the blood cell samples. The sample comes from a study of cytomegalovirus exposure and HLA in healthy donors (dated by TCRdb to the late 2010s). As for the study more broadly: In an earlier analysis of some 610 of the donors, under 300 Gb of sequence data and some 120 million unique TCR beta sequences from 180 million or so T cells were reported. An early release that covered about 600 HLA-typed donors contained around 330 gigabases of sequencing data and about 84 million unique TCR sequences. Of the approximately 400 genotyped donors, 65% to 90% fell in the genetic ancestry cluster associated with self-reported Caucasian donors. The aim of the study was to test whether cataloging public T cell receptors could identify signatures of past pathogen exposure. The T cell repertoires of some 670 subjects were profiled by immunosequencing and related to cytomegalovirus serostatus. A separate validation cohort of over 95 different subjects was used in addition to the approximately 610-subject first cohort. To predict cytomegalovirus infection status, the study combined high-throughput TCR immunosequencing, statistical association of individual TCRs with disease status, and machine learning. A later analysis re-analyzed previously published TCR beta repertoires from approximately 700 donors and added high-resolution HLA genotyping to study TCR occurrence patterns. In the later analysis, no new phenotypic data were used to find candidate immune exposures; instead, reliance was placed on TCR beta sequences and their occurrence across donors. An earlier analysis of 587 of the donors applied high-throughput TCR beta sequencing to assess whether each TCR beta V gene segment acted as functional or pseudogenic. Donor age, sex, ethnicity and CMV serostatus were compiled alongside the repertoire data. In a later genetic analysis, genome-wide SNP genotypes for about 65% of the roughly 670 donors were used, and that subset was treated as a discovery cohort. All discovery cohort repertoires had been generated on a single sequencing platform. Class I and class II HLA loci were covered by the typing at four-digit resolution. Typing coverage differed by locus: A, B, C, DRB1 and DQB1 were typed in about 629-640 donors, DQA1 in about 510, DPA1 in roughly 590, and DPB1 in just under 490. Four to six DR-DQ haplotypes were handled as single units for association and clustering because linkage in the cohort was strong. Among about 410 genotyped donors of the cohort, an average of approximately 200,000 unique TCR beta nucleotide sequences was sequenced per donor, of which about 20% were non-productive.

Libraries were built with the immunoSEQ multiplex PCR assay. For the multiplex PCR, a mixture combining 60 forward primers for TCR Vbeta segments and 13 reverse primers for TCR Jbeta segments was used. The CDR3 region of rearranged TCR beta genes was amplified from genomic DNA with a multiplex PCR assay. The amplified TCR beta libraries were sequenced on the Illumina HiSeq System as 87-base-pair reads. The original pipeline was this. A later analysis counted about 80 million unique TCR beta chains across the 666 repertoires, and some 11 million of these chains were shared by at least two donors. Raw reads were error-corrected and collapsed into unique sequences by a nearest-neighbor algorithm in which closely related sequences were merged to remove PCR and sequencing errors. Alignment of CDR3 sequences to IMGT reference sequences was used to assign V, D and J gene segments. For a sequence to be retained, a match of at least six nucleotides was required to both a V gene segment and a J gene segment. A rearrangement counted as productive if the CDR3 had no stop codons and remained in frame with V and J, and every other rearrangement counted as non-productive. CDR3 was defined by IMGT convention, running from the second conserved V-encoded cysteine to the conserved J-encoded phenylalanine. The earlier analysis of 500 to 650 of the donors excluded any sequence lacking an unambiguous match to a single V gene segment. An earlier analysis of approximately 590 of the donors classified V segments as functional when productive rearrangements were above 56.7% and as segregating when the standard deviation between donors was above 5%. A statistical classification framework was built for diagnosing cytomegalovirus status from the catalog of TCR beta chain sequences. In a later analysis, TCR nucleotide sequences were compared against IMGT/GENE-DB human TR gene sequences so that V and J genes could be assigned. A later analysis assigned CDR3 sequences and most-parsimonious VDJ recombination scenarios with the TCRdist pipeline. In a later analysis, each TCR beta chain was defined by its CDR3 amino acid sequence together with its V-gene family, and reads without a unique V-gene family were excluded. In a later analysis, 500 to 700 highly shared, low-generation-probability nucleotide sequences were removed to address suspected cross-contamination and a sequencing artifact. In a later analysis, a clonal expansion index was calculated for each public chain from normalized within-repertoire ranks of inferred template counts. In a later analysis, generation probabilities were computed with a VDJ recombination model fitted to out-of-frame rearrangements, and the resulting probabilities were checked against IGoR. Hypergeometric tests were used in a later analysis to score TCR-TCR, TCR-HLA and TCR-CMV co-occurrence, with a repertoire-size bias correction applied to the TCR pairs. False discovery rates were estimated in a later analysis by permuting HLA or CMV assignments 20 times. A later analysis grouped co-occurring TCRs with DBSCAN, adding TCRdist sequence similarity when clustering within HLA-allele-positive subsets. Co-occurrence clustering excluded repertoires with fewer than 30,000 or more than 120,000 public chains, plus five with anomalous nucleotide sharing. TCRdb mirrors the immuneACCESS table, restricted to in-frame sequences. Some clones are absent from its copies; in checked studies, under half trace to an unresolved V gene, and the reason for the others is unknown. V and J calls and clone size are those listed in that table; D and trimming were worked out from the DNA. The sample includes about 150,000 clones, with 70% to 90% observed a single time. The top ten clonotypes cover 5.6% of the sample.

Results the study describes overall, beyond this receptor: The authors suggested that the approach could potentially be generalized to other disease states and immunological phenotypes. According to a later analysis, parvovirus B19, influenza, CMV and Epstein-Barr virus appeared linked to several top co-occurrence clusters. According to a later genetic analysis, donors in an Asian-associated ancestry cluster had fewer N-insertions in productive TCRs than the approximately 630-donor mean. Strong co-occurrence of HLA alleles, especially DR and DQ, made assigning TCR associations to individual alleles difficult. Broadly in line with IMGT annotations, most TCR beta V segments showed up in productive rearrangements about 87% or about 30% of the time in an earlier analysis of about 500 of the donors. According to a later analysis, most CMV-associated TCR beta chains appeared to be HLA-restricted, and the HLA associations seemed to be driven largely by CMV exposure. Because some donors lacked HLA typing at each locus, the association tests relied only on the typed subset. In a later analysis, over 15,000 TCR beta sequences were associated with specific HLA alleles at a false discovery rate of 0.05. Cytomegalovirus status was reported to be diagnosed by the classifier with high specificity and sensitivity in both the original and validation cohorts. In a later analysis, TCR association rates were found to vary across HLA loci, with the most associated TCRs seen for DRB1 alleles and the fewest for HLA-C alleles. In this cohort, only TCR beta chains were sequenced, and detectable features were limited by the absence of alpha or paired-chain data. An association between a missense DCLRE1C variant and V-gene and J-gene trimming of TCR beta chains was found in a later genetic analysis and replicated in an independent cohort. About 17 rarely observed V segments, including chromosome 9 orphons, were excluded from the earlier analysis of some 590 of the donors because counts were too low. Linkage disequilibrium might explain the correlated functional status among segregating V segments, but an unknown experimental factor could not be excluded. CMV serostatus was the only immune exposure information available for the cohort. Presence/absence analyses assumed roughly uniform sequencing depth across donors, an assumption that may not hold. In a later analysis, HLA-associated TCR beta chains were found to be more clonally expanded and to have lower generation probabilities than equally common non-associated chains. A total of 150 to 200 TCR beta chains were listed by the study as associated with cytomegalovirus. A few of the identified cytomegalovirus-associated TCR beta chains were confirmed in vitro to be specific for cytomegalovirus antigens. Across donors, most TCR sequences were observed very rarely, whereas some public TCRs were present in many individuals. A group of highly shared sequence variants was considered likely to be a technical artifact of the sequencing pipeline. A further reported finding was that TCR beta sequences accurately predicted the HLA-A and HLA-B alleles for most subjects in the first cohort.

This receptor was taken from a woman aged 40-49 years in good health and CMV-seropositive. Sequenced input: PBMCs.

The CDR3 protein sequence reads: CASSWSSVSLSYNEQFF. The nucleotide sequence is given as TGCGCCAGCAGTTGGTCTAGCGTTTCATTGTCCTACAATGAGCAGTTCTTC. The chain is made from TRBV5-1 and TRBJ2-1; TRBD2 is possibly the D segment (6 matching bases). V and J lose 5 bases and 1 base, and a span of 19 bases separates them. From the germline V gene, CDR1 is SGHRS and CDR2 is YFSETQ. Including the terminal cysteine and phenylalanine, the CDR3 comprises 17 residues. The entry retains the CDR3 DNA only, 51 bases that are in frame from base 1.